This T cell receptor (beta chain) is drawn from a study of Graves' ophthalmopathy and Graves' hyperthyroidism. No donor had other autoimmune disease, uncontrolled infection, pregnancy or lactation. An approximately 10 ml volume of fresh peripheral blood provided the PBMCs. Amplification from RNA transcripts yielded the TCR beta CDR3 regions. HTBI primers were used in a first-round RT-PCR, which preceded a second-round multiplex PCR. In TCRdb, the multiplex PCR reads were re-called with MiXCR into one record per CDR3 protein. The table has some 370,000 distinct CDR3 sequences, 17% seen once. The sequence came from an adult woman with stable Graves' hyperthyroidism. Input material: peripheral blood.

CDR3 nucleotide sequence: TGTGCCAGCAGTGTTCGGGTCAGCCTGAACACTGAAGCTTTCTTT. Translated: CASSVRVSLNTEAFF. The chain links TRBV6-1 to TRBJ1-1; D call uncertain. The germline V and J ends were trimmed by 4 bases and 0 bases, with 12 bases remaining between them. CDR1 and CDR2 from the germline V gene are MNHNS and SASEGT. The CDR3 is 15 amino acids.